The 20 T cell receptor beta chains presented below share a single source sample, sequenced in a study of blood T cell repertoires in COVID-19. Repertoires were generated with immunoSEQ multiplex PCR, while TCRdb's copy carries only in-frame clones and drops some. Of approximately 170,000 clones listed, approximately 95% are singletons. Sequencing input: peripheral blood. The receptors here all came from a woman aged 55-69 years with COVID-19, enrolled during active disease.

CDR3 region: CASSLVPQSGGAGGTDTQYF. The CDR3 nucleotides are TGCGCCAGCAGCTTGGTTCCCCAAAGCGGGGGGGCCGGGGGCACAGATACGCAGTATTTT. V and J are TRBV5-1 and TRBJ2-3, with 10 bases fitting TRBD2. V lost 0 bases, J lost 1 base, and 14 bases stayed unmatched. CDR1 is SGHRS and CDR2 is YFSETQ in the germline V gene. The CDR3 contains 20 residues.

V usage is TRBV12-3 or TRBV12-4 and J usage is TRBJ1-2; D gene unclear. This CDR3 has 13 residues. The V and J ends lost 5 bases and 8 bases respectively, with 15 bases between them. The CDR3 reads CASSPPGSKGYTF. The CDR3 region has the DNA TGTGCCAGCAGTCCGCCGGGGTCCAAAGGCTACACCTTC.

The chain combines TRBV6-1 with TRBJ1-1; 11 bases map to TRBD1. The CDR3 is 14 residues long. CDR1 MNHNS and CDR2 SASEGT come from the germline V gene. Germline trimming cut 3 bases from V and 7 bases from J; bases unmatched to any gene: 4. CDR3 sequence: CASSERTGGNEAFF. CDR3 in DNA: TGTGCCAGCAGTGAGCGGACAGGGGGCAATGAAGCTTTCTTT.

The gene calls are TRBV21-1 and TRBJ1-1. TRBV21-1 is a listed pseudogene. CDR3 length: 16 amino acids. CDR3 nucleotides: TGTGTTGGAAAAGCGGGGGCCTCTAAAATGAACACTGAAGCTTTCTTT. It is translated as CVGKAGASKMNTEAFF.

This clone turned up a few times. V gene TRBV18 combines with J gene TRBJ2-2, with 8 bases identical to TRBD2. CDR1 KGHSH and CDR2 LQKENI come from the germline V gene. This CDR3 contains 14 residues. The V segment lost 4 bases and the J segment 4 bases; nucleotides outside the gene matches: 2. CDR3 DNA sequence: TGTGCCAGCTCACGGACTAGCACCACCGGGGAGCTGTTTTTT. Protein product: CASSRTSTTGELFF.

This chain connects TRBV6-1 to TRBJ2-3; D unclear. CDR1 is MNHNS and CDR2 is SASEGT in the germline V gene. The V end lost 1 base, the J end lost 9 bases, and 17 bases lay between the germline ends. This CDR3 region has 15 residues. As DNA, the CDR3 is TGTGCCAGCAGTGAAGGGCGGCGGTTAAAGGCAACGCAGTATTTT. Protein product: CASSEGRRLKATQYF.

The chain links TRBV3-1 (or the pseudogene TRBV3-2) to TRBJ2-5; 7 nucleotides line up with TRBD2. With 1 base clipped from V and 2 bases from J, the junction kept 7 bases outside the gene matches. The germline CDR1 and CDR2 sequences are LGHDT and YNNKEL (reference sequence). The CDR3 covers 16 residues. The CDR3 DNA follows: TGTGCCAGCAGCCAAGTTGGTAGCGGGTCTCAAGAGACCCAGTACTTC. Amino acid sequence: CASSQVGSGSQETQYF.

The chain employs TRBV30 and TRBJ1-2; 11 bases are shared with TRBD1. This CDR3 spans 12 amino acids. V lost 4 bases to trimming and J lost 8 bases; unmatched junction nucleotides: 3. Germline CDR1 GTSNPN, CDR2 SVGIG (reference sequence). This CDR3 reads CAWKGTGGGYTF. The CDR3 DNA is TGTGCCTGGAAGGGGACAGGGGGGGGCTACACCTTC.

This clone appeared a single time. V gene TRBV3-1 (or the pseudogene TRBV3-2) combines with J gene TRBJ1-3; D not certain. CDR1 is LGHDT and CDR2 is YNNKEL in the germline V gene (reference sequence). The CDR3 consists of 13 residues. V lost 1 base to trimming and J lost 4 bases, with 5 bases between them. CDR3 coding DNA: TGTGCCAGCAGCCAAGTCTCCGGAAACACCATATATTTT. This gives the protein CASSQVSGNTIYF.

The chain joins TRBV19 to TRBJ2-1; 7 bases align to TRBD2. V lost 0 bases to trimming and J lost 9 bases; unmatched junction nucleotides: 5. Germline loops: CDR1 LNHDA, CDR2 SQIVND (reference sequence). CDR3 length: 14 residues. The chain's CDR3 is CASSIDQTSPEQFF. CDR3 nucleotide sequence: TGTGCCAGTAGTATAGATCAGACTAGCCCTGAGCAGTTCTTC.

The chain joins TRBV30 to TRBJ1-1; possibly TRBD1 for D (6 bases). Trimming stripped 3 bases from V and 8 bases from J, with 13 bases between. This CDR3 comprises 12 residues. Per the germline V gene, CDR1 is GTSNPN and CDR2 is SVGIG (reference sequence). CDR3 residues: CAWSRGRPEAFF. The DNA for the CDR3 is TGTGCCTGGAGCAGGGGACGGCCCGAAGCTTTCTTT.

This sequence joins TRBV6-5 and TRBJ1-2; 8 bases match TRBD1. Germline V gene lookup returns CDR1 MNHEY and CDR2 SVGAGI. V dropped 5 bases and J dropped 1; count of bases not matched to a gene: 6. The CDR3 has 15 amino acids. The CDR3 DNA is TGTGCCAGCAGTATCAGGGGGCTTCATAACTATGGCTACACCTTC. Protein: CASSIRGLHNYGYTF.

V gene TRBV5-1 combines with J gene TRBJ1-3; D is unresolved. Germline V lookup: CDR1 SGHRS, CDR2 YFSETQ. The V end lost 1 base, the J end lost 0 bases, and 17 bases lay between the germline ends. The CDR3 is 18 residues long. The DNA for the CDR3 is TGCGCCAGCAGCTTGTCGAGGATCTCTCCTGTCTCTGGAAACACCATATATTTT. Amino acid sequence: CASSLSRISPVSGNTIYF.

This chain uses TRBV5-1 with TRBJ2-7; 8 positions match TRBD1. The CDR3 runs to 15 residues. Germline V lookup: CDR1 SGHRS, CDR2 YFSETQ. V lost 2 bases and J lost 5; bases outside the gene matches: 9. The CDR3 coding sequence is TGCGCCAGCAGCTTTATTCCGGGACAGGTCAACGAGCAGTACTTC. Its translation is CASSFIPGQVNEQYF.

CDR3 nucleotides: TGTGCCAGCAGTTACTCGGGGGGGGTTAGTGAAAAACTGTTTTTT. Translating it yields CASSYSGGVSEKLFF. The chain is built from TRBV6-5 and TRBJ1-4; D is perhaps TRBD1 (5 bases). CDR1 and CDR2 from the germline V gene are MNHEY and SVGAGI. The CDR3 is 15 residues long. Trimming stripped 0 bases from V and 7 bases from J, with 12 bases between.

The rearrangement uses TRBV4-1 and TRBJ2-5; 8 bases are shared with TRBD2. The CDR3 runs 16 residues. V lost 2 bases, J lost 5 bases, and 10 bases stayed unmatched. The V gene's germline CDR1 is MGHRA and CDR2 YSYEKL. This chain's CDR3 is CASSQSRGGSRETQYF. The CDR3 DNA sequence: TGCGCCAGCAGCCAAAGCCGGGGGGGTAGCAGGGAGACCCAGTACTTC.

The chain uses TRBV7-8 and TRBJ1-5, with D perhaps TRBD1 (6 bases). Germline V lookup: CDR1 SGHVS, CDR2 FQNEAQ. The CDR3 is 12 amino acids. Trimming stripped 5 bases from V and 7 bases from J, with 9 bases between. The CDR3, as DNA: TGTGCCAGCAGCCCAACAGGGCAGCCCCAGCATTTT. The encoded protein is CASSPTGQPQHF.

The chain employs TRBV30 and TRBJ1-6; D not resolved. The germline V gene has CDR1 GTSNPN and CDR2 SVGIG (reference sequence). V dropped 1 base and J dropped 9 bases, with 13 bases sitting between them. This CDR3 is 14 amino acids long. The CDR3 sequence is CAWSGRVPGSPLHF. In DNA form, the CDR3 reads TGTGCCTGGAGTGGGAGGGTACCGGGTTCACCCCTCCACTTT.

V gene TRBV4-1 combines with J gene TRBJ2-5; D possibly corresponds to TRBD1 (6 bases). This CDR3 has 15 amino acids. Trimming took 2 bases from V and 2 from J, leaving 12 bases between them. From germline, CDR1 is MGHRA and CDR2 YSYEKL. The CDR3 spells CASSQNDRSQETQYF. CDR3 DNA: TGCGCCAGCAGCCAAAATGACAGGTCTCAAGAGACCCAGTACTTC.

This CDR3 is CASSTSYQGEQPQHF. The DNA for the CDR3 is TGTGCCAGCAGCACAAGCTACCAGGGGGAACAGCCCCAGCATTTT. The chain couples TRBV7-9 to TRBJ1-5, with 7 bases matching TRBD1. V lost 5 bases, J lost 7 bases, and 11 bases stayed unmatched. The CDR3 has 15 residues. Germline V CDR1 and CDR2: SEHNR, FQNEAQ (reference sequence).